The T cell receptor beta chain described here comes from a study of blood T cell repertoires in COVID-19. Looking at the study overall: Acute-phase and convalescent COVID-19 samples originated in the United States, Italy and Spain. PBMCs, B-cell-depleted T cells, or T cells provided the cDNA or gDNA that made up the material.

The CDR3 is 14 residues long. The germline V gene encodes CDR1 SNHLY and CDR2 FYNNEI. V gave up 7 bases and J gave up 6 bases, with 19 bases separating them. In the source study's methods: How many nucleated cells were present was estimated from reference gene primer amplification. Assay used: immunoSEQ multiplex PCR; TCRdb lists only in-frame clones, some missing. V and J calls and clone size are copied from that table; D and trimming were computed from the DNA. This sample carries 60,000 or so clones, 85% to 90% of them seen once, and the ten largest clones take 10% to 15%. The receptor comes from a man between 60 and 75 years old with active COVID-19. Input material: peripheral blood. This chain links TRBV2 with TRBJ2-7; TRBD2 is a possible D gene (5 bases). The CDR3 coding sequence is TGTGCCAGCACGAAACGGACTTTCGGGGTCGAGCAGTACTTC. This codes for CASTKRTFGVEQYF. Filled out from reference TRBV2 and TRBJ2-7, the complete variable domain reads EPEVTQTPSHQVTQMGQEVILRCVPISNHLYFYWYRQILGQKVEFLVSFYNNEISEKSEIFDDQFSVERPDGSNFTLKIRSTKLEDSAMYFCASTKRTFGVEQYFGPGTRLTVT.